This T cell receptor beta chain was identified during a study of tumor-infiltrating lymphocytes in primary liver carcinoma. On the study more broadly: Samples returned roughly 3.5 to 7.13 million productive TCRbeta reads each. Read depth did not differ significantly between tissue types.

TCR beta cDNA came from 400 to 500 ng total RNA, primed with a constant-region primer. Nested multiplex PCR, run for three rounds with slightly modified ARM-PCR, yielded TCR beta libraries. Investigators reported that the first two PCR rounds, at roughly 10 cycles each, used TRBV1-TRBV30 forward primers with a C-beta reverse primer. MiXCR, applied by TCRdb to the multiplex PCR reads, yields one record per CDR3 protein. Of fewer than 250,000 distinct CDR3 sequences listed, 65% are singletons. Broader study findings: Researchers did not compare CD4+ and CD8+ repertoires, as samples were bulk unsorted. Tumor-adjacent and tumor-blood pairs overlapped less than tumor region pairs did.

This clonotype has a count of ten or more. The target antigen is unknown. The study extracted blood RNA from unsorted whole blood and also extracted germline DNA. Trimming cost V 2 bases and J 10 bases, with 12 bases left between them. This CDR3 contains 14 residues. The rearrangement uses TRBV12-3 or TRBV12-4 and TRBJ1-6; a possible D gene is TRBD1 (5 bases). The source of this sequence is a woman aged 55-69 years with primary liver carcinoma and hepatitis B virus infection. The sequenced material came from peripheral blood. DNA for the CDR3: TGTGCCAGCAGTTTAACAGGCGGGGGGTCACCCCTCCACTTT. It specifies CASSLTGGGSPLHF.